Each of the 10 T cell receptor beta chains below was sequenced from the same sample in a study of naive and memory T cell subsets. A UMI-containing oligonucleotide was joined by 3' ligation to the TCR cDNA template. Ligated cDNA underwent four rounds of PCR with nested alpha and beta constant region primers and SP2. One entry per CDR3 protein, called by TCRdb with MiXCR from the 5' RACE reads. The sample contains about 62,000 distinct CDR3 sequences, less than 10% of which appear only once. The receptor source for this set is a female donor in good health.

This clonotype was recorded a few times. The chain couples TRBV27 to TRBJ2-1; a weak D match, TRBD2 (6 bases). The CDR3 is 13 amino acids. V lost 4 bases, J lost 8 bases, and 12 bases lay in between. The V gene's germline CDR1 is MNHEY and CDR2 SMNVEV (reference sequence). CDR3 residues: CASSSQGLHEQFF. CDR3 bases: TGTGCCAGCAGTTCGCAGGGACTCCATGAGCAGTTCTTC.

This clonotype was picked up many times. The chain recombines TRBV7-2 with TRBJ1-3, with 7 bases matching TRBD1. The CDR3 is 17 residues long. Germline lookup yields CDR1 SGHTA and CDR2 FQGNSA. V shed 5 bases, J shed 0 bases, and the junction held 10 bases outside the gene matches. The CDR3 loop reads CASSPRGGGHSGNTIYF. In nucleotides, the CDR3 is TGTGCCAGCAGCCCCCGGGGAGGGGGCCACTCTGGAAACACCATATATTTT.

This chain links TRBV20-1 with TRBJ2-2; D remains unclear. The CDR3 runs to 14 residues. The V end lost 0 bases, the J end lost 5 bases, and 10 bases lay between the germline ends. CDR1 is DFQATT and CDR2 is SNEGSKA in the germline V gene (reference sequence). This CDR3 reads CSAREGELTGELFF. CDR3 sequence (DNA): TGCAGTGCTAGAGAGGGCGAGTTAACCGGGGAGCTGTTTTTT.

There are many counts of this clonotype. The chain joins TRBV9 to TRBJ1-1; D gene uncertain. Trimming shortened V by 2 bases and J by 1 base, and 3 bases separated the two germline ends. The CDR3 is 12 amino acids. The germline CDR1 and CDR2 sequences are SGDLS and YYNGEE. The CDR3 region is CASSVQNTEAFF. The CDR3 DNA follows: TGTGCCAGCAGCGTGCAGAACACTGAAGCTTTCTTT.

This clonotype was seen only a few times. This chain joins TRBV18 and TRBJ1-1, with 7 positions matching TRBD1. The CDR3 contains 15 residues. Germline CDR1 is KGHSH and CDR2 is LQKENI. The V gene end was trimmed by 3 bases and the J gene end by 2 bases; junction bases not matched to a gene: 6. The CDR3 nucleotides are TGTGCCAGCTCACCCCGGGACAGTTTAAACACTGAAGCTTTCTTT. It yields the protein CASSPRDSLNTEAFF.

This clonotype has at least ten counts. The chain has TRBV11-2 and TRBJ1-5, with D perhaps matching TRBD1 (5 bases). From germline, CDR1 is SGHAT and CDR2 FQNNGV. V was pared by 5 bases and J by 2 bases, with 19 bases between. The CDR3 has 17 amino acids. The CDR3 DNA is TGTGCCAGCAGCCCTGGGACGTCCTGGGCGGGCAATCAGCCCCAGCATTTT. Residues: CASSPGTSWAGNQPQHF.

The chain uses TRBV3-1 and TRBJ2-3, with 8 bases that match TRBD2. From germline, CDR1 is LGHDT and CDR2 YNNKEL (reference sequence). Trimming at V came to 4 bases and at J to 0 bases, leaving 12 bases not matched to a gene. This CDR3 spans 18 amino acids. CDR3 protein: CASSPGLARPSSTDTQYF. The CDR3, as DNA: TGTGCCAGCAGCCCCGGACTAGCCCGTCCTTCTAGCACAGATACGCAGTATTTT.

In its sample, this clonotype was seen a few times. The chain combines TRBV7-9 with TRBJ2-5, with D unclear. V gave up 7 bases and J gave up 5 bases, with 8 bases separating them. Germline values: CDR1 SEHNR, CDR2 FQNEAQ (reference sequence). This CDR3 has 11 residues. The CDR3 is CASTPGETQYF. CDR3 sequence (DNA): TGTGCCAGCACCCCTGGGGAGACCCAGTACTTC. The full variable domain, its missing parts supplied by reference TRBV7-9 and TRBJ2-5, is DTGVSQNPRHKITKRGQNVTFRCDPISEHNRLYWYRQTLGQGPEFLTYFQNEAQLEKSRLLSDRFSAERPKGSFSTLEIQRTEQGDSAMYLCASTPGETQYFGPGTRLLVL.

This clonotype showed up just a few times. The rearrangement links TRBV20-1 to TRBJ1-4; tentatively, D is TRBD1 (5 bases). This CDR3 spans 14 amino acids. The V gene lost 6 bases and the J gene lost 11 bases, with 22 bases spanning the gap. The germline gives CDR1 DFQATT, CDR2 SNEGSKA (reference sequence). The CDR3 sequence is CSAQNRYSRRKLFF. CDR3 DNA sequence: TGCAGTGCCCAGAACAGGTATTCGAGGAGGAAACTGTTTTTT.

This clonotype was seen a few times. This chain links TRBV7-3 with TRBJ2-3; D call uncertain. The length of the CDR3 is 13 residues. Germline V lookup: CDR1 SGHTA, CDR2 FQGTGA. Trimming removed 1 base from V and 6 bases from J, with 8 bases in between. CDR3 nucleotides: TGTGCCAGCAGCTTAAGACCGAGGGATACGCAGTATTTT. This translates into CASSLRPRDTQYF.